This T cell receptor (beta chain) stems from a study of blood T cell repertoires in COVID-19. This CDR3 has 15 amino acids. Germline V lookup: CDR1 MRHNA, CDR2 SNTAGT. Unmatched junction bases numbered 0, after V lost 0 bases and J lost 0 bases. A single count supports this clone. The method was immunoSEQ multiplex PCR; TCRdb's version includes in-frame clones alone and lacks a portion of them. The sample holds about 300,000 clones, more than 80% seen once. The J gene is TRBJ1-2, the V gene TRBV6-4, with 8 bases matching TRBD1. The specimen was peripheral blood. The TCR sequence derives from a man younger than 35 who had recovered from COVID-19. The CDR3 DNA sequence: TGTGCCAGCAGTGACTCGACAGGGGCTAACTATGGCTACACCTTC. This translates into CASSDSTGANYGYTF.